This T cell receptor (beta chain) came from a study of OX40 agonist ivuxolimab in advanced cancers. Background on the study: Three patients, one with hepatocellular carcinoma and two with cutaneous melanoma, responded partially.

Patients were ineligible given autoimmune disease history or systemic immunosuppression. This CDR3 has 14 amino acids. Looked up from germline, CDR1 is MNHEY and CDR2 is SMNVEV (reference sequence). The V gene lost 6 bases and the J gene lost 8 bases, with 17 bases spanning the gap. TCRdb's copy holds only in-frame clones and misses some; the assay was immunoSEQ multiplex PCR. Counted here are 75,000 to 90,000 clones, 91% occurring once; the ten biggest clones make up more than 7.5%. This clone was seen just once. This chain uses TRBV27 with TRBJ2-1; the D is unclear. The origin of this receptor is an adult with an advanced solid tumor such as melanoma, head and neck, liver or kidney cancer. Source: CD4+ or CD8+ T cells sorted from blood, taken in a trial of the OX40 agonist ivuxolimab. The CDR3 DNA reads as TGTGCCAGCAGCCTACTATTTGGGTTCGATGAGCAGTTCTTC. Its protein is CASSLLFGFDEQFF.